Following are 21 T cell receptor beta chains from one sample sequenced in a study of naive and memory T cell subsets. Both TRBC1 and TRBC2 were covered by a beta constant-region primer of two equimolar oligonucleotides. The ligated cDNA underwent four PCR rounds using SP2 and nested alpha and beta constant-region primers. MiXCR, run by TCRdb on the UMI-ligation and nested PCR reads, gives a single entry per CDR3 protein. The sample has 15,000 or so distinct CDR3 sequences; around 10% are singletons. The sample comprised central memory CD8+ T cells from blood. The origin of the receptors is a human donor in good health.

Judged by abundance, this clonotype is medium-sized. The gene calls are TRBV2 and TRBJ2-7; tentatively, D is TRBD2 (6 bases). V dropped 4 bases and J dropped 2 bases, with 12 bases sitting between them. The germline V gene has CDR1 SNHLY and CDR2 FYNNEI. The CDR3 consists of 14 residues. The DNA of the CDR3 is TGTGCCAGCAGTGGGCGACTAGAACCCTACGAGCAGTACTTC. Translation gives CASSGRLEPYEQYF.

This clonotype was picked up a small number of times. The chain has TRBV7-2 and TRBJ2-5, with D possibly matching TRBD2 (7 bases). Per germline, CDR1 SGHTA and CDR2 FQGNSA. The CDR3 covers 15 residues. The ends were cut back, 5 bases at V and 1 base at J, with 14 bases in the middle. In DNA form, the CDR3 reads TGTGCCAGCAGCCCCCACGGGGGGCGCCAAGAGACCCAGTACTTC. Translating it yields CASSPHGGRQETQYF.

This clonotype was counted ten times or more. This may arise from a read error, as a much more abundant clone is one base away. The gene calls are TRBV12-3 or TRBV12-4 and TRBJ2-1, with D hard to call. With 4 bases removed from V and 8 bases from J, the gap between germline ends came to 6 bases. CDR3 length: 11 residues. CDR3 region: CASSCRDEQFF. The CDR3 region has the DNA TGTGCCAGCAGTTGCAGAGATGAGCAGTTCTTC.

This clonotype was seen many times. The genes are TRBV2 and TRBJ2-1; perhaps TRBD2 as D (7 bases). Germline assignment: CDR1 SNHLY and CDR2 FYNNEI. V shed 8 bases and J shed 0 bases, with 14 bases lying between them. CDR3 length: 15 amino acids. The CDR3 DNA follows: TGTGCCAGCCGAGGGGGGGGCGGCTCCTACAATGAGCAGTTCTTC. Translating it yields CASRGGGGSYNEQFF.

This clonotype was counted at least ten times. The V call is TRBV24-1, the J call TRBJ2-2, with D uncertain. V gave up 8 bases and J gave up 6 bases, with 12 bases separating them. The CDR3 spans 13 residues. Germline CDR1 KGHDR, CDR2 SFDVKD. CDR3 amino acids: CATKGSLPGELFF. The CDR3 region has the DNA TGTGCCACCAAGGGATCCCTGCCCGGGGAGCTGTTTTTT.

This clonotype turned up a few times. CDR3 protein: CASSDQAGGSYEQYF. The CDR3 DNA reads TGTGCCAGCAGTGACCAGGCAGGGGGCTCCTACGAGCAGTACTTC. This sequence joins TRBV6-1 and TRBJ2-7, with 7 bases that match TRBD1. Germline trimming cut 3 bases from V and 0 bases from J; bases unmatched to any gene: 5. CDR1 MNHNS and CDR2 SASEGT come from the germline V gene. This CDR3 has 15 residues.

This clonotype was found a few times. This chain links TRBV13 with TRBJ2-7; TRBD2 agrees at 7 bases. The junction had 11 bases not matched to a gene; V was cut back by 4 bases and J by 5 bases. CDR1 is PRHDT and CDR2 is FYEKMQ in the germline V gene (reference sequence). This CDR3 contains 15 residues. The CDR3 DNA reads TGTGCCAGCAGCTCGAGTCCGGGGGGTGGGCACGAGCAGTACTTC. Amino acids: CASSSSPGGGHEQYF. The whole variable domain, remainder taken from reference TRBV13 and TRBJ2-7, is AAGVIQSPRHLIKEKRETATLKCYPIPRHDTVYWYQQGPGQDPQFLISFYEKMQSDKGSIPDRFSAQQFSDYHSELNMSSLELGDSALYFCASSSSPGGGHEQYFGPGTRLTVT.

This chain uses TRBV12-3 or TRBV12-4 with TRBJ1-6, with D perhaps TRBD1 (5 bases). The length of the CDR3 is 17 residues. V lost 5 bases to trimming and J lost 0 bases, with 14 bases between them. CDR3 DNA sequence: TGTGCCAGCAGTCGCGGGGCCTCTAGCTCCTATAATTCACCCCTCCACTTT. It translates to CASSRGASSSYNSPLHF.

The chain recombines TRBV7-9 with TRBJ1-5; D is unclear. This CDR3 comprises 14 residues. The V gene lost 4 bases and the J gene lost 4 bases, with 11 bases spanning the gap. The germline CDR1 and CDR2 sequences are SEHNR and FQNEAQ (reference sequence). The CDR3 DNA reads as TGTGCCAGCAGCTCGCCGAGTCTTAATCAGCCCCAGCATTTT. This sequence encodes CASSSPSLNQPQHF.

There are a few counts of this clonotype. The V gene is TRBV5-1, the J gene TRBJ1-4; no clear D. From germline, CDR1 is SGHRS and CDR2 YFSETQ. The V gene lost 0 bases and the J gene lost 0 bases, with 6 bases spanning the gap. The CDR3 consists of 15 residues. Written as DNA, the CDR3 is TGCGCCAGCAGCTTGGACAGAGCAACTAATGAAAAACTGTTTTTT. It translates to CASSLDRATNEKLFF.

There are a few counts of this clonotype. The chain uses TRBV7-3 and TRBJ2-7; TRBD1 matches at 7 bases. The CDR3 consists of 14 residues. Germline CDR1 reads SGHTA; CDR2 reads FQGTGA. Losses at the gene ends were 6 bases for V and 3 bases for J; bases not matched to a gene: 8. The DNA of the CDR3 is TGTGCCAGCAGTCCTGGCCCAGGGGGCTACGAGCAGTACTTC. This translates into CASSPGPGGYEQYF. The whole variable domain, remainder taken from reference TRBV7-3 and TRBJ2-7, is GAGVSQTPSNKVTEKGKYVELRCDPISGHTALYWYRQSLGQGPEFLIYFQGTGAADDSGLPNDRFFAVRPEGSVSTLKIQRTERGDSAVYLCASSPGPGGYEQYFGPGTRLTVT.

This clonotype was recorded a few times. The chain combines TRBV7-9 with TRBJ2-5; D remains ambiguous. This CDR3 has 14 amino acids. The ends were cut back, 8 bases at V and 5 bases at J, with 18 bases in the middle. Germline V gene lookup returns CDR1 SEHNR and CDR2 FQNEAQ (reference sequence). In DNA form, the CDR3 reads TGTGCCAGCTCCGGGCCCTTCGGGTTGGAGACCCAGTACTTC. Its protein is CASSGPFGLETQYF.

This clonotype was counted many times. This chain connects TRBV27 to TRBJ2-5; D ambiguous. V was pared by 3 bases and J by 4 bases, with 12 bases between. CDR1 is MNHEY and CDR2 is SMNVEV in the germline V gene (reference sequence). The CDR3 totals 14 residues. Here the CDR3 DNA reads TGTGCCAGCAGTTTCGTGGGTTCTGGAGAGACCCAGTACTTC. It encodes CASSFVGSGETQYF.

Points on this clonotype: Germline and junction disagree at one end, which may indicate a read error. The rearrangement joins TRBV9 to TRBJ1-5; the D gene is possibly TRBD1 (5 bases). Germline V CDR1 and CDR2: SGDLS, YYNGEE. This CDR3 spans 13 amino acids. The CDR3 region is CASSRDWNQPQNF. The CDR3 nucleotides are TGTGCCAGCAGTCGGGACTGGAATCAGCCCCAGAATTTT.

This clonotype was counted only a few times. V usage is TRBV6-4 and J usage is TRBJ2-3; D possibly corresponds to TRBD2 (5 bases). The germline V gene encodes CDR1 MRHNA and CDR2 SNTAGT. The CDR3 totals 13 residues. V lost 3 bases to trimming and J lost 8 bases, with 12 bases between them. CDR3 DNA: TGTGCCAGCAGTGAAGACGGGGTCGGTACGCAGTATTTT. Translation gives CASSEDGVGTQYF.

Within the sample, this clonotype is medium-sized. The gene calls are TRBV27 and TRBJ2-7, with 7 bases that match TRBD2. The trim removed 5 bases at V and 6 bases at J, leaving 10 bases unmatched. The CDR3 is made up of 14 amino acids. The germline CDR1 and CDR2 sequences are MNHEY and SMNVEV (reference sequence). Here the CDR3 reads CASSPIGWGGEQYF. Written as DNA, the CDR3 is TGTGCCAGCAGTCCGATAGGATGGGGGGGCGAGCAGTACTTC.

This clonotype was recorded many times. This rearrangement joins TRBV20-1 to TRBJ2-1; D gene unclear. The CDR3 consists of 15 residues. From germline, CDR1 is DFQATT and CDR2 SNEGSKA (reference sequence). V dropped 6 bases and J dropped 9 bases, with 24 bases sitting between them. In DNA, the CDR3 is TGCAGTGCCACTCAAACTTCCGACGCTTATGGTGAGCAGTTCTTC. It yields the protein CSATQTSDAYGEQFF.

This clonotype appeared a few times. The V and J genes are TRBV10-3 and TRBJ2-3; 11 bases agree with TRBD2. Germline-derived CDR1 and CDR2 are ENHRY and SYGVKD. The CDR3 runs 17 residues. V was clipped by 1 base and J by 1 base; unmatched bases: 4. DNA of the CDR3: TGTGCCATCAGTGAGTTCCAGACTAGCGGGGGCACAGATACGCAGTATTTT. Protein: CAISEFQTSGGTDTQYF.

At least ten counts were recorded for this clonotype. The V gene is TRBV7-8, the J gene TRBJ1-4; D not certain. The CDR3 runs 15 residues. Deletions cut 3 bases from V and 7 bases from J, with 15 bases between. From germline, CDR1 is SGHVS and CDR2 FQNEAQ. The CDR3 nucleotides are TGTGCCAGCAGCTTTAAGACATTTCCTCCTGAAAAACTGTTTTTT. Protein product: CASSFKTFPPEKLFF.

This clonotype has only a few counts. The CDR3 loop reads CATSRGQGESYEQYF. CDR3 nucleotides: TGTGCCACCAGCAGAGGACAGGGGGAATCCTACGAGCAGTACTTC. V usage is TRBV15 and J usage is TRBJ2-7; 9 nucleotides line up with TRBD1. The CDR3 extends over 15 amino acids. The V segment lost 1 base and the J segment 1 base; nucleotides outside the gene matches: 2. Germline loops: CDR1 LNHNV, CDR2 YYDKDF (reference sequence). The full variable domain, its missing parts supplied by reference TRBV15 and TRBJ2-7, is DAMVIQNPRYQVTQFGKPVTLSCSQTLNHNVMYWYQQKSSQAPKLLFHYYDKDFNNEADTPDNFQSRRPNTSFCFLDIRSPGLGDTAMYLCATSRGQGESYEQYFGPGTRLTVT.

This clonotype was observed a few times. One end of the junction does not line up with germline, which may come from a read error. This sequence joins TRBV7-7 and TRBJ2-3; 12 nucleotides line up with TRBD2. Germline V gene sequence: CDR1 SSHAT, CDR2 FNYEAQ (reference sequence). The CDR3 length is 14 residues. CDR3 sequence (DNA): TGTGCTAGCAGCAAGACTAGCGGGAGCGATACGCAGTATTTT. Its protein product is CASSKTSGSDTQYF. Full variable domain (remainder filled in from reference TRBV7-7 and TRBJ2-3): GAGVSQSPRYKVTKRGQDVTLRCDPISSHATLYWYQQALGQGPEFLTYFNYEAQPDKSGLPSDRFSAERPEGSISTLTIQRTEQRDSAMYRCASSKTSGSDTQYFGPGTRLTVL.